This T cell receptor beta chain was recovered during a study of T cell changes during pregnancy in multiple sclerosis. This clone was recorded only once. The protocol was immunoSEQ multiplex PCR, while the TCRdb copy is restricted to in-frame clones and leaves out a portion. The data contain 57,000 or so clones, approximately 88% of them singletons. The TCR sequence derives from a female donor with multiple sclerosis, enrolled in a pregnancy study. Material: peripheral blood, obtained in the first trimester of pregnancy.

This CDR3 reads CASSLTGETQYF. CDR3 bases: TGTGCCAGCAGTTTAACCGGAGAGACCCAGTACTTC. The gene calls are TRBV28 and TRBJ2-5; D is ambiguous. Between the trimmed V and J ends, which lost 2 bases and 4 bases, there was a span of 5 bases. Germline CDR1 reads MDHEN; CDR2 reads SYDVKM. There are 12 residues in the CDR3.